A selection of T cell receptor beta chains follows, all from one sample in a study of blood T cell repertoires in COVID-19. Method: immunoSEQ multiplex PCR; TCRdb's copy keeps in-frame clones and lacks some. The profile shows some 94,000 clones, 75% to 90% of them singletons. What was sequenced was peripheral blood. The receptors here all came from a human donor in a cohort sampled during active COVID-19. CDR3s include the opening cysteine and the closing phenylalanine or tryptophan. A D gene is named only where the DNA matches it firmly. Some rows mark clone size as missing; the rest say once, few, many or name a class of expanded clone.

v_call: TRBV6-5; clone_size: NA; j_call: TRBJ2-7; d_call: NA; cdr3_nt: TGTGCCAGCGGGAGAGGGTCCTACGAGCAGTACTTC; cdr3_aa: CASGRGSYEQYF
v_call: TRBV5-4; clone_size: NA; j_call: TRBJ1-2; d_call: NA; cdr3_nt: TGTGCCAGCAGCTTGGCTGGGCCCCGTGCCTATGGCTACACCTTC; cdr3_aa: CASSLAGPRAYGYTF
v_call: TRBV15; clone_size: few; j_call: TRBJ1-5; d_call: NA; cdr3_nt: TGTGCCACCAGCAGACGGACACAGGATAATCAGCCCCAGCATTTT; cdr3_aa: CATSRRTQDNQPQHF
v_call: TRBV21-1; clone_size: NA; j_call: TRBJ1-5; d_call: NA; cdr3_nt: TGTGCCAGCAGCTCCCGGGCTCGGGGGGGCTATAGCAATCAGCCCCAGCATTTT; cdr3_aa: CASSSRARGGYSNQPQHF
v_call: TRBV27; clone_size: NA; j_call: TRBJ1-2; d_call: TRBD1; cdr3_nt: TGTGCCAGCAGTCTGGGACAGGGAAGGTGGTATGGCTACACCTTC; cdr3_aa: CASSLGQGRWYGYTF
v_call: TRBV7-2; clone_size: NA; j_call: TRBJ2-1; d_call: NA; cdr3_nt: TGTGCCAGCAGCCCTGGACACTACAATGAGCAGTTCTTC; cdr3_aa: CASSPGHYNEQFF
v_call: TRBV7-2; clone_size: NA; j_call: TRBJ2-6; d_call: NA; cdr3_nt: TGTGCCAGCAGCTTAGGGGGGACTGGTGGGCCCAACGTCCTGACTTTC; cdr3_aa: CASSLGGTGGPNVLTF
v_call: TRBV29-1; clone_size: NA; j_call: TRBJ2-2; d_call: TRBD2; cdr3_nt: TGCAGCGTTGTCGGGCAGGGGGGACTAGCGGGACGGATCACCGGGGAGCTGTTTTTT; cdr3_aa: CSVVGQGGLAGRITGELFF
v_call: TRBV5-1; clone_size: once; j_call: TRBJ2-1; d_call: TRBD1; cdr3_nt: TGCGCCAGCAGCTTAGGGACAGGGTTTGCCCCGGTAGATGAGCAGTTCTTC; cdr3_aa: CASSLGTGFAPVDEQFF
v_call: TRBV6-6; clone_size: once; j_call: TRBJ2-1; d_call: TRBD2; cdr3_nt: TGTGCCAGCAGCTTCAGCGGGAGGGGGGACAATGAGCAGTTCTTC; cdr3_aa: CASSFSGRGDNEQFF
v_call: TRBV19; clone_size: NA; j_call: TRBJ1-5; d_call: NA; cdr3_nt: TGTGCCGTCTCTCCTACTTCTTATAGCAATCAGCCCCAGCATTTT; cdr3_aa: CAVSPTSYSNQPQHF
v_call: TRBV3-1/TRBV3-2; clone_size: NA; j_call: TRBJ2-1; d_call: TRBD2; cdr3_nt: TGTGCCAGCAGCCGTAGCGGGATAAGTGGCAATGAGCAGTTCTTC; cdr3_aa: CASSRSGISGNEQFF
v_call: TRBV3-1/TRBV3-2; clone_size: few; j_call: TRBJ2-7; d_call: NA; cdr3_nt: TGTGCCAGCAGCCAAGGTCTACTACCCGCCGCCGAGCAGTACTTC; cdr3_aa: CASSQGLLPAAEQYF
v_call: TRBV28; clone_size: NA; j_call: TRBJ1-1; d_call: TRBD1; cdr3_nt: TGTGCCAGTCGGACAGGGGGCATGAACACTGAAGCTTTCTTT; cdr3_aa: CASRTGGMNTEAFF
v_call: TRBV18; clone_size: few; j_call: TRBJ1-3; d_call: NA; cdr3_nt: TGTGCCAGCTCACCATTGGACATTAGACAAGTCTCTGGAAACACCATATATTTT; cdr3_aa: CASSPLDIRQVSGNTIYF
v_call: TRBV19; clone_size: NA; j_call: TRBJ1-3; d_call: NA; cdr3_nt: TGTGCCAGCCAGGACAGTTGGGCTGGAAACACCATATATTTT; cdr3_aa: CASQDSWAGNTIYF
v_call: TRBV7-2; clone_size: once; j_call: TRBJ2-7; d_call: TRBD2; cdr3_nt: TGTGCCAGCAGCCCGACCGGGACTAGCAACGAGCAGTACTTC; cdr3_aa: CASSPTGTSNEQYF
v_call: TRBV5-6; clone_size: NA; j_call: TRBJ2-5; d_call: NA; cdr3_nt: TGTGCCAGCAGCTTGGTTGGGACTCAAGAGACCCAGTACTTC; cdr3_aa: CASSLVGTQETQYF
v_call: TRBV2; clone_size: medium-sized; j_call: TRBJ2-3; d_call: NA; cdr3_nt: TGTGCCAGCACCAGCGGAACCTTTAGCACAGATACGCAGTATTTT; cdr3_aa: CASTSGTFSTDTQYF
v_call: TRBV24-1; clone_size: NA; j_call: TRBJ2-1; d_call: TRBD2; cdr3_nt: TGTGCCACCAGTGTCTCGGGACTAGCGGGAGGGCAATGGTCGGGTGAGCAGTTCTTC; cdr3_aa: CATSVSGLAGGQWSGEQFF
v_call: TRBV29-1; clone_size: once; j_call: TRBJ1-2; d_call: TRBD1; cdr3_nt: TGCAGCGTTCTTCCCCCGGACAGGGCGGATGGCTACACCTTC; cdr3_aa: CSVLPPDRADGYTF
v_call: TRBV28; clone_size: NA; j_call: TRBJ1-5; d_call: NA; cdr3_nt: TGTGCCAGCAGCCCGGGGGGAGACCAGCCCCAGCATTTT; cdr3_aa: CASSPGGDQPQHF
v_call: TRBV13; clone_size: NA; j_call: TRBJ1-1; d_call: NA; cdr3_nt: TGTGCCAGCAGCTTAGGCGGCGGAGGATTAAACCAGAACACTGAAGCTTTCTTT; cdr3_aa: CASSLGGGGLNQNTEAFF
v_call: TRBV29-1; clone_size: NA; j_call: TRBJ2-1; d_call: NA; cdr3_nt: TGCAGCGTCGAGGCCGGGAGCTTCTACAATGAGCAGTTCTTC; cdr3_aa: CSVEAGSFYNEQFF
v_call: TRBV20-1; clone_size: NA; j_call: TRBJ2-7; d_call: NA; cdr3_nt: TGCAGTGCTAGAGATGTCGGGGAGCAGTACTTC; cdr3_aa: CSARDVGEQYF
v_call: TRBV30; clone_size: few; j_call: TRBJ2-2; d_call: NA; cdr3_nt: TGTGCCTGGAGTACAGGACACGCCGGCACCGGGGAGCTGTTTTTT; cdr3_aa: CAWSTGHAGTGELFF
v_call: TRBV10-3; clone_size: NA; j_call: TRBJ1-2; d_call: TRBD1; cdr3_nt: TGTGCCATCACCGGGACAGGGTGGAACTATGGCTACACCTTC; cdr3_aa: CAITGTGWNYGYTF
v_call: TRBV28; clone_size: NA; j_call: TRBJ1-5; d_call: NA; cdr3_nt: TGTGCCAGCAGGTGGAGGTATCAGCCCCAGCATTTT; cdr3_aa: CASRWRYQPQHF
v_call: TRBV3-1/TRBV3-2; clone_size: NA; j_call: TRBJ2-1; d_call: NA; cdr3_nt: TGTGCCAGCAGCCCCCAACCGACAGCCGACAATGAGCAGTTCTTC; cdr3_aa: CASSPQPTADNEQFF
v_call: TRBV27; clone_size: NA; j_call: TRBJ2-1; d_call: TRBD2; cdr3_nt: TGTGCCAGCAGTTCCCCGGCGGGAGGAGTAAAGGGAGGCTACAATGAGCAGTTCTTC; cdr3_aa: CASSSPAGGVKGGYNEQFF
v_call: TRBV27; clone_size: NA; j_call: TRBJ1-1; d_call: TRBD1; cdr3_nt: TGTGCCAGCAGTCTTACAGGGGGCTGGAACACTGAAGCTTTCTTT; cdr3_aa: CASSLTGGWNTEAFF
v_call: TRBV4-1; clone_size: NA; j_call: TRBJ2-1; d_call: NA; cdr3_nt: TGCGCCAGCAGCCAACACAGGGATGAGCAGTTCTTC; cdr3_aa: CASSQHRDEQFF
v_call: TRBV5-4; clone_size: NA; j_call: TRBJ2-5; d_call: TRBD2; cdr3_nt: TGTGCCAGCAGCACTCGGGGAGGGACCCAAGAGACCCAGTACTTC; cdr3_aa: CASSTRGGTQETQYF
v_call: TRBV3-1/TRBV3-2; clone_size: NA; j_call: TRBJ2-7; d_call: TRBD1; cdr3_nt: TGTGCCAGCAGCTCCGCTCCCGGGACAGGGCTGCGACACGAGCAGTACTTC; cdr3_aa: CASSSAPGTGLRHEQYF
v_call: TRBV18; clone_size: NA; j_call: TRBJ2-7; d_call: TRBD1; cdr3_nt: TGTGCCAGCTCCCCCGGGACAGGGGGGACCTACGAGCAGTACTTC; cdr3_aa: CASSPGTGGTYEQYF
v_call: TRBV3-1/TRBV3-2; clone_size: NA; j_call: TRBJ1-1; d_call: TRBD1; cdr3_nt: TGTGCCAGCAGCCAAACTCTCGGACAGGGCACTGAAGCTTTCTTT; cdr3_aa: CASSQTLGQGTEAFF
v_call: TRBV3-1/TRBV3-2; clone_size: NA; j_call: TRBJ2-5; d_call: NA; cdr3_nt: TGTGCCAGCAGCCAAGACACGGGGACCCAGTACTTC; cdr3_aa: CASSQDTGTQYF
v_call: TRBV28; clone_size: once; j_call: TRBJ1-5; d_call: NA; cdr3_nt: TGTGCCAGCAGTCCAGGAGGCCCGGTGAATCAGCCCCAGCATTTT; cdr3_aa: CASSPGGPVNQPQHF
v_call: TRBV7-8; clone_size: few; j_call: TRBJ1-2; d_call: NA; cdr3_nt: TGTGCCAGCAGCTACGGTCCCTCCTATGGCTACACCTTC; cdr3_aa: CASSYGPSYGYTF
v_call: TRBV6-5; clone_size: NA; j_call: TRBJ1-1; d_call: TRBD1; cdr3_nt: TGTGCCAGCAGCCGGGACAGGGAGGGGACTGAAGCTTTCTTT; cdr3_aa: CASSRDREGTEAFF
v_call: TRBV10-3; clone_size: NA; j_call: TRBJ1-5; d_call: NA; cdr3_nt: TGTGCCATCAGTGAGGGGGACAACAATCAGCCCCAGCATTTT; cdr3_aa: CAISEGDNNQPQHF
v_call: TRBV11-1; clone_size: NA; j_call: TRBJ2-2; d_call: TRBD2; cdr3_nt: TGTGCCAGCAGCCAAGGACTAGCGAGTAACACCGGGGAGCTGTTTTTT; cdr3_aa: CASSQGLASNTGELFF
v_call: TRBV11-3; clone_size: NA; j_call: TRBJ2-3; d_call: TRBD2; cdr3_nt: TGTGCCAGCAGCTTAGGGGTAGCGGGAGGGCCGACAGATACGCAGTATTTT; cdr3_aa: CASSLGVAGGPTDTQYF
v_call: TRBV9; clone_size: NA; j_call: TRBJ2-2; d_call: TRBD1; cdr3_nt: TGTGCCAGCAGCCCTCACGGGACAGGCGACACCGGGGAGCTGTTTTTT; cdr3_aa: CASSPHGTGDTGELFF
v_call: TRBV5-8; clone_size: few; j_call: TRBJ2-1; d_call: TRBD2; cdr3_nt: TGTGCCAGCAGCTTATGGGGGGCTAGCGGGGACAATGAGCAGTTCTTC; cdr3_aa: CASSLWGASGDNEQFF
v_call: TRBV19; clone_size: NA; j_call: TRBJ2-1; d_call: TRBD1; cdr3_nt: TGTGCCAGTAGTAAGGGGGCGGGCAGAAGCTCCTACAATGAGCAGTTCTTC; cdr3_aa: CASSKGAGRSSYNEQFF
v_call: TRBV28; clone_size: once; j_call: TRBJ2-5; d_call: TRBD1; cdr3_nt: TGTGCCAGCAGCCGGGACAGGCACAGGGAGACCCAGTACTTC; cdr3_aa: CASSRDRHRETQYF
v_call: TRBV4-1; clone_size: NA; j_call: TRBJ2-1; d_call: TRBD1; cdr3_nt: TGCGCCAGCAGCCCCTACGGACAGGAGGAGGATGAGCAGTTCTTC; cdr3_aa: CASSPYGQEEDEQFF
v_call: TRBV4-2; clone_size: NA; j_call: TRBJ2-3; d_call: NA; cdr3_nt: TGTGCCAGCAGCCAAGACGTCTTCGGCCAGGCCGCGAATACGCAGTATTTT; cdr3_aa: CASSQDVFGQAANTQYF
v_call: TRBV6-1; clone_size: NA; j_call: TRBJ1-1; d_call: NA; cdr3_nt: TGTGCCAGCAGTGACAGGGGAAGTATGAACACTGAAGCTTTCTTT; cdr3_aa: CASSDRGSMNTEAFF
v_call: TRBV7-9; clone_size: NA; j_call: TRBJ2-7; d_call: NA; cdr3_nt: TGTGCCAGCAGCCCGACTTTATTGGGGCAGTACTTC; cdr3_aa: CASSPTLLGQYF
v_call: TRBV9; clone_size: NA; j_call: TRBJ2-1; d_call: TRBD1; cdr3_nt: TGTGCCAGCAGCGTAGCTCCCAGGACAGGGAGCTCCTACAATGAGCAGTTCTTC; cdr3_aa: CASSVAPRTGSSYNEQFF
v_call: TRBV21-1; clone_size: NA; j_call: TRBJ2-2; d_call: NA; cdr3_nt: TGTGCCAGCAGCAAAGACGCCAGGGGGACCGGGGAGCTGTTTTTT; cdr3_aa: CASSKDARGTGELFF
v_call: TRBV7-3; clone_size: NA; j_call: TRBJ1-1; d_call: TRBD1; cdr3_nt: TGTGCCAGCAGCTTGCGCGGACAGGATCTGAACACTGAAGCTTTCTTT; cdr3_aa: CASSLRGQDLNTEAFF
v_call: TRBV6-5; clone_size: NA; j_call: TRBJ2-2; d_call: TRBD2; cdr3_nt: TGTGCCAGCAGCACCGGGACTAGGAGAACCGGGGAGCTGTTTTTT; cdr3_aa: CASSTGTRRTGELFF